This TCR beta chain is from a study of blood T cell repertoires in COVID-19. Whole-study context: Both acute and convalescent COVID-19 samples were obtained from the United States, Italy and Spain. PBMCs, B-cell-depleted T cells, or T cells provided the cDNA or gDNA that made up the material.

Per the study methods: Estimation of nucleated cell counts was performed using reference gene primer amplification. Assay: immunoSEQ multiplex PCR; the TCRdb copy retains only in-frame clones and omits some. D and trimming were read from the DNA, whereas the V and J calls and clone size are those reported in that table. Among fewer than 250,000 clones listed, approximately 81% were seen once. CDR1 and CDR2 (germline): SGHAT, FQNNGV. The CDR3 length is 16 residues. V lost 4 bases and J 0 bases, leaving 12 bases between the germline ends. This clone has only a few counts. The rearrangement joins TRBV11-2 to TRBJ1-4; a possible D gene is TRBD1 (5 bases). The clonotype comes from a man aged 40-49 years with acute or convalescent COVID-19. The source material was peripheral blood. CDR3 coding DNA: TGTGCCAGCAGCTCCGGAACAGGAGCAACTAATGAAAAACTGTTTTTT. It translates to CASSSGTGATNEKLFF.